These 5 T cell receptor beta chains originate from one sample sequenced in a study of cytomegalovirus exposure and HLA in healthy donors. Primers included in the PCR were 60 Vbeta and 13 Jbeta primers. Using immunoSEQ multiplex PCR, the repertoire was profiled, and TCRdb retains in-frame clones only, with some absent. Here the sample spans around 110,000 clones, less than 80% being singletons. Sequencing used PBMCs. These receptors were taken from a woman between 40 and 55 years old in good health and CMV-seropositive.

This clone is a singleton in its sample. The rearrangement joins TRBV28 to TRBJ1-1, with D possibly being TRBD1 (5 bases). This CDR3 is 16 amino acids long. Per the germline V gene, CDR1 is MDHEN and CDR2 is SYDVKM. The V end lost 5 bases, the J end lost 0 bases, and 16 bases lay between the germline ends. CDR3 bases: TGTGCCAGCAGTCTCCCCCGGGGGTATCTGAACACTGAAGCTTTCTTT. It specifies CASSLPRGYLNTEAFF.

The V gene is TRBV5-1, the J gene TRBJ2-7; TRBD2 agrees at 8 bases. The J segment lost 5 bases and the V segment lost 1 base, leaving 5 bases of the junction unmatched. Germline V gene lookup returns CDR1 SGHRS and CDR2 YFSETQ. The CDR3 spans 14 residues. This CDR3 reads CASSLNRGGHEQYF. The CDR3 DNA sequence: TGCGCCAGCAGCTTGAACCGGGGGGGGCACGAGCAGTACTTC.

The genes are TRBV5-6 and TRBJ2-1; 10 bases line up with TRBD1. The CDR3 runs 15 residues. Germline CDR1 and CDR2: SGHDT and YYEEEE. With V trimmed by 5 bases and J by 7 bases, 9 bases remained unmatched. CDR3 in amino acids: CASRNRDRGFNEQFF. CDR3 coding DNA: TGTGCCAGCAGAAACCGGGACAGGGGCTTTAATGAGCAGTTCTTC.

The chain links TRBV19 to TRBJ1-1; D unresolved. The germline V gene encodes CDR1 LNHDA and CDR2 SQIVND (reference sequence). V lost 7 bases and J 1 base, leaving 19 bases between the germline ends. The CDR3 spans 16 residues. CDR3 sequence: CASTPFSRGGNTEAFF. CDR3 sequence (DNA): TGTGCCAGTACCCCCTTCTCTCGCGGCGGGAACACTGAAGCTTTCTTT.

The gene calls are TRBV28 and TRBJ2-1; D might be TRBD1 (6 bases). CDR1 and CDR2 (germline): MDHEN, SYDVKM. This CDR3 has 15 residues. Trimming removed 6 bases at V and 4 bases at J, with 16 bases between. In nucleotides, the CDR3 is TGTGCCAGCAGCGCCAGACCAGGGGATTACAATGAGCAGTTCTTC. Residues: CASSARPGDYNEQFF.